A single sample gave rise to the 8 T cell receptor beta chains below, sequenced in a study of neurological immune-mediated disorders. Time point specified: longitudinal time-point 3. TCRdb passed the 5' RACE reads through MiXCR, listing each CDR3 protein once. The table includes approximately 80,000 distinct CDR3 sequences, approximately 4.3% detected once. The sample taken for sequencing was PBMCs. The receptors shown here come from a woman aged 60-75 years with multiple sclerosis.

This clonotype was seen at least ten times. The chain employs TRBV12-3 or TRBV12-4 and TRBJ2-1; D is uncertain. The CDR3 is made up of 14 amino acids. Deletions cut 6 bases from V and 6 bases from J, with 15 bases between. The CDR3 region has the DNA TGTGCCAGCAGGCTGTCAGGCGAAGGCAATGAGCAGTTCTTC. This sequence encodes CASRLSGEGNEQFF.

This clonotype was found many times. V and J are TRBV12-3 or TRBV12-4 and TRBJ2-5; possibly TRBD2 for D (6 bases). Trimming took 7 bases from V and 2 from J, leaving 8 bases between them. This CDR3 has 12 amino acids. This chain's CDR3 is CASTGGQETQYF. In DNA form, the CDR3 reads TGTGCCAGCACCGGGGGACAAGAGACCCAGTACTTC.

In its sample, this clonotype was seen many times. The genes are TRBV5-1 and TRBJ2-5; TRBD1 is a possible D gene (5 bases). The CDR3 sequence is 14 residues long. Germline-derived CDR1 and CDR2 are SGHRS and YFSETQ. Trimming shortened V by 4 bases and J by 1 base, and 11 bases separated the two germline ends. The CDR3 loop is CASSPVGPQETQYF. DNA of the CDR3: TGCGCCAGCAGCCCCGTGGGGCCCCAAGAGACCCAGTACTTC. Based on the CDR3 plus reference TRBV5-1 and TRBJ2-5, the full variable domain is KAGVTQTPRYLIKTRGQQVTLSCSPISGHRSVSWYQQTPGQGLQFLFEYFSETQRNKGNFPGRFSGRQFSNSRSEMNVSTLELGDSALYLCASSPVGPQETQYFGPGTRLLVL.

This clonotype was recorded many times. This rearrangement joins TRBV9 to TRBJ1-2; 8 nucleotides match TRBD1. Germline CDR1 SGDLS, CDR2 YYNGEE. This CDR3 contains 14 residues. The J segment lost 3 bases and the V segment lost 4 bases, leaving 5 bases of the junction unmatched. The CDR3 region is CASSPRGQDYGYTF. CDR3 nucleotide sequence: TGTGCCAGCAGCCCGAGGGGACAGGACTATGGCTACACCTTC.

At least ten counts were recorded for this clonotype. The rearrangement uses TRBV7-6 and TRBJ1-6; D is unclear. This CDR3 spans 17 amino acids. With 1 base removed from V and 2 bases from J, the gap between germline ends came to 12 bases. The germline gives CDR1 SGHVS, CDR2 FNYEAQ. As DNA, the CDR3 is TGTGCCAGCAGCTTAGAAACAGTTCCACCCTATAATTCACCCCTCCACTTT. Its protein product is CASSLETVPPYNSPLHF.

The sample holds many counts of this clonotype. This sequence joins TRBV20-1 and TRBJ1-2; the match to TRBD1 covers 7 bases. Germline CDR1 is DFQATT and CDR2 is SNEGSKA (reference sequence). CDR3 size: 13 residues. V lost 4 bases, J lost 4 bases, and 6 bases stayed unmatched. CDR3 coding DNA: TGCAGTGCTACCCGGGACAGCGGCTATGGCTACACCTTC. It is translated as CSATRDSGYGYTF.

In its sample, this clonotype was seen many times. The gene calls are TRBV5-1 and TRBJ2-1; perhaps TRBD2 as D (6 bases). The ends were cut back, 3 bases at V and 1 base at J, with 8 bases in the middle. CDR3 size: 14 residues. Germline V gene data show CDR1 as SGHRS and CDR2 as YFSETQ. CDR3 sequence: CASSWGESYNEQFF. The CDR3 nucleotides are TGCGCCAGCAGCTGGGGGGAGTCCTACAATGAGCAGTTCTTC.

This clonotype appeared many times. The junction departs from the called germline gene at one end, perhaps through a read error. The chain carries TRBV20-1 and TRBJ1-3; D ambiguous. In germline, CDR1 is DFQATT, CDR2 SNEGSKA (reference sequence). The CDR3 has 9 amino acids. CDR3 nucleotide sequence: TGCAGGGATGGAGACACCATATATTTT. This translates into CRDGDTIYF.